A selection of T cell receptor beta chains follows, all from one sample in a study of T-cell reconstitution after alpha-beta-depleted transplantation in children. TCRdb re-analysed the PCR reads in MiXCR, keeping a single row per CDR3 protein. The data show 450,000 to 600,000 distinct CDR3 sequences, with roughly 13% seen just once and over 2% held by the top ten. This specimen was PBMCs, mostly from graft donor cells, taken 360 days after TCRalphabeta/CD19-depleted stem cell transplant. All receptors come from a male patient aged 10-17 years who had a stem cell transplant for acute myeloid leukemia, so the T cells may come from the graft donor. CDR3s include the opening cysteine and the closing phenylalanine or tryptophan. The D gene is left open where the match is weak. Clone size is given for some rows only: seen once, a few or many times, or a class if the clone is expanded.

J gene,V gene,clone size,D gene,CDR3 DNA,CDR3 protein
TRBJ2-3,TRBV20-1,many,-,TGCAGTGCCCGAACGGGAGATACGCAGTATTTT,CSARTGDTQYF
TRBJ2-1,TRBV16,-,TRBD1,TGTGCCAGCGCCCCCGGGACAGTTTCCTACAATGAGCAGTTCTTC,CASAPGTVSYNEQFF
TRBJ1-5,TRBV12-3/TRBV12-4,few,TRBD1,TGTGCCAGCCACAGGGGAAATCAGCCCCAGCATTTT,CASHRGNQPQHF
TRBJ2-7,TRBV20-1,-,-,TGCAGTGCTAGAATTAGCGCGAACTACGAGCAGTACTTC,CSARISANYEQYF
TRBJ1-2,TRBV28,-,TRBD1,TGTGCCAGCAGCTGTAGGGGGCCCACGTCTAACTATGGCTACACCTTC,CASSCRGPTSNYGYTF
TRBJ2-5,TRBV5-1,few,-,TGCGCCAGCAGCTTGGAAGCATCGGGTGCAGGGACCCAGTACTTC,CASSLEASGAGTQYF
TRBJ1-6,TRBV28,-,-,TGTGCCAGCAGTTTAACTAGGGTCGGATATAATTCACCCCTCCACTTT,CASSLTRVGYNSPLHF
TRBJ2-2,TRBV28,-,TRBD1,TGTGCCAGCAGTTTGGGACAGGGGGCGCAACCCGGGGAGCTGTTTTTT,CASSLGQGAQPGELFF
TRBJ2-7,TRBV7-8,-,TRBD2,TGTGCCAGCAGCCTCTCGGCTCTAGCGGAGTACACCCACGAGCAGTACTTC,CASSLSALAEYTHEQYF
TRBJ2-3,TRBV14,medium-sized,TRBD1,TGTGCCAGCAGCCAAGGAACAGGGGCCTTTACGCAGTATTTT,CASSQGTGAFTQYF
TRBJ2-2,TRBV2,-,-,TGTGCCAGCCCTATGTCGGGGCAAGACACCGGGGAGCTGTTTTTT,CASPMSGQDTGELFF
TRBJ1-1,TRBV29-1,-,-,TGCAGCGTTGGACACAGCGGGCCGAACACTGAAGCTTTCTTT,CSVGHSGPNTEAFF
TRBJ2-3,TRBV20-1,few,TRBD2,TGCAGTGCCAAACTAGCGGGAGTGTTTGCTAGCACAGATACGCAGTATTTT,CSAKLAGVFASTDTQYF
TRBJ1-4,TRBV12-3/TRBV12-4,-,-,TGTGCCAGCAGGATAGTACTATGGGGGCAGGACCCGGAAAAACTGTTTTTT,CASRIVLWGQDPEKLFF
TRBJ2-1,TRBV6-5,-,-,TGTGCCAGCAGTTACTCGCGACTACCGGTTTCCCCTACAGACAATGAGCAGTTCTTC,CASSYSRLPVSPTDNEQFF